This T cell receptor beta chain was sequenced for a study of blood T cell repertoires in COVID-19. Individuals drawn from approximately 26 US areas were about 18 to 90 years old. Researchers sorted participants into cohorts using their self-reported clinical history. Original processing methods: Amplified reference gene primers provided the basis for estimating nucleated cell counts. TCRdb keeps only in-frame clones here, not all; method: immunoSEQ multiplex PCR. That table gives V, J and clone size, and the DNA gave D and trimming. This table has hundreds of thousands of clones, 85% appearing once. Trimming at V came to 6 bases and at J to 6 bases, leaving 7 bases not matched to a gene. This CDR3 spans 15 amino acids. Germline V lookup: CDR1 MNHEY, CDR2 SVGAGI.

The chain employs TRBV6-5 and TRBJ2-7; TRBD2 matches at 14 bases. The specimen sequenced was PBMCs or T cells enriched from blood (not recorded which). This clonotype was sampled from a woman under 40 who had been exposed to COVID-19. CDR3 DNA: TGTGCCAGCAGGACTAGCGGGAGGGATAAAGTCGAGCAGTACTTC. It specifies CASRTSGRDKVEQYF.